The 14 T cell receptor beta chains presented below share a single source sample, sequenced in a study of identical twins. TCRdb fed the 5' RACE reads into MiXCR, producing one record per CDR3 protein. The sample includes nearly 250,000 distinct CDR3 sequences, 5.5% to 7% of them seen just once. The same sample was also used in a study of yellow fever vaccine responses in identical twins.

The sample was memory (CD45RO+) T cells sorted from blood. These receptors originate from a woman aged 18-29 years in good health.

Ten or more counts support this clonotype. This chain uses TRBV29-1 with TRBJ1-4; D call uncertain. Trimming pared 4 bases from V and 5 bases from J, leaving 11 bases between. This CDR3 is built from 13 residues. The germline V gene has CDR1 SQVTM and CDR2 ANQGSEA. The CDR3 region has the DNA TGCAGCGTTGTCAGACAAGCAAATGAAAAACTGTTTTTT. Translating it yields CSVVRQANEKLFF.

This clonotype has a count of ten or more. V and J are TRBV7-9 and TRBJ1-1, with D possibly being TRBD1 (5 bases). The CDR3 spans 16 residues. Germline-derived CDR1 and CDR2 are SEHNR and FQNEAQ (reference sequence). Trimming removed 5 bases at V and 5 bases at J, with 21 bases between. The CDR3 here is CASSPELRGGITEAFF. Here the CDR3 DNA reads TGTGCCAGCAGCCCTGAACTGAGGGGAGGGATTACTGAAGCTTTCTTT.

This clonotype was detected many times. The chain joins TRBV12-3 or TRBV12-4 to TRBJ1-4, with D hard to call. Between the trimmed V and J ends, which lost 1 base and 8 bases, there was a span of 8 bases. CDR3 length: 13 residues. This chain's CDR3 is CASSLGEREKLFF. The CDR3 DNA is TGTGCCAGCAGTTTAGGCGAACGCGAAAAACTGTTTTTT.

This clonotype has more than one count but fewer than ten. The chain links TRBV27 to TRBJ2-3; TRBD1 aligns across 8 bases. V trimming: 8 bases; J trimming: 2 bases; junction bases outside the gene matches: 6. Germline CDR1 is MNHEY and CDR2 is SMNVEV (reference sequence). This CDR3 contains 14 residues. The CDR3 DNA reads TGTGCCAGCCGCTGGGACAGGACCACAGATACGCAGTATTTT. Translated: CASRWDRTTDTQYF.

This clonotype was counted a few times. The V call is TRBV5-1, the J call TRBJ2-5, with 7 bases matching TRBD2. The CDR3 loop spans 15 amino acids. Trimming cost V 0 bases and J 2 bases; bases outside gene matches: 4. Germline values: CDR1 SGHRS, CDR2 YFSETQ. In DNA form, the CDR3 reads TGCGCCAGCAGCTTGGGGGTTAGCGGGCAAGAGACCCAGTACTTC. It translates to CASSLGVSGQETQYF.

This clonotype has a count of ten or more. The genes are TRBV12-3 or TRBV12-4 and TRBJ1-2; TRBD1 is a possible D gene (6 bases). The length of the CDR3 is 14 residues. V shed 1 base and J shed 1 base, with 7 bases lying between them. Here the CDR3 DNA reads TGTGCCAGCAGTTTAGACAGGGTTAACTATGGCTACACCTTC. Encoded protein: CASSLDRVNYGYTF.

This clonotype has at least ten counts. The V and J genes are TRBV7-8 and TRBJ2-7; possibly TRBD2 for D (6 bases). CDR3 length: 16 residues. The V end was cut by 3 bases, the J end by 3 bases, with 18 bases between. Germline-derived CDR1 and CDR2 are SGHVS and FQNEAQ. The CDR3 loop reads CASSFYPGEVFYEQYF. The CDR3 DNA sequence: TGTGCCAGCAGCTTTTACCCGGGAGAAGTTTTCTACGAGCAGTACTTC.

This clonotype came up many times. The J gene is TRBJ2-5, the V gene TRBV5-1, with D maybe TRBD1 (6 bases). Germline assignment: CDR1 SGHRS and CDR2 YFSETQ. This CDR3 region has 13 residues. V was clipped by 2 bases and J by 2 bases, with 7 bases between them. CDR3 sequence: CASSFDRQETQYF. CDR3 DNA: TGCGCCAGCAGCTTTGACAGGCAAGAGACCCAGTACTTC.

The sample holds many counts of this clonotype. The rearrangement uses TRBV10-3 and TRBJ2-1, with D perhaps given as TRBD1 or TRBD2 (5 bases each). Trimming removed 7 bases at V and 9 bases at J, with 19 bases between. The germline CDR1 and CDR2 sequences are ENHRY and SYGVKD. The CDR3 length is 14 residues. The CDR3 DNA sequence: TGTGCCATCATGGGATCAGCGGAAAGGGGTGAGCAGTTCTTC. This gives the protein CAIMGSAERGEQFF.

This clonotype was observed a few times. The rearrangement links TRBV7-8 to TRBJ1-6; 7 nucleotides match TRBD1. Trimming at V came to 1 base and at J to 15 bases, leaving 6 bases not matched to a gene. The CDR3 runs 13 residues. CDR1 and CDR2 from the germline V gene are SGHVS and FQNEAQ. The DNA for the CDR3 is TGTGCCAGCAGCTTAGGGCAGGGGGATCGCCTCCACTTT. It specifies CASSLGQGDRLHF.

This clonotype was seen many times. V is TRBV11-2 and J is TRBJ2-1; weak D call: TRBD2 (5 bases). This CDR3 comprises 16 residues. The germline CDR1 and CDR2 sequences are SGHAT and FQNNGV. The V end was cut by 1 base, the J end by 3 bases, with 13 bases between. CDR3 coding DNA: TGTGCCAGCAGCTTAGCGTTAGCGACGAACTACAATGAGCAGTTCTTC. Translating it yields CASSLALATNYNEQFF.

This clonotype appeared many times. V is TRBV5-1 and J is TRBJ1-1; D possibly corresponds to TRBD1 (6 bases). Looked up from germline, CDR1 is SGHRS and CDR2 is YFSETQ. Trimming took off 4 bases at V and 1 base at J, with 14 bases between the two ends. The length of the CDR3 is 15 residues. CDR3 nucleotides: TGCGCCAGCAGCCTATCGGGACAATGGAACACTGAAGCTTTCTTT. As protein: CASSLSGQWNTEAFF.

The rearrangement joins TRBV20-1 to TRBJ2-6; D possibly corresponds to TRBD2 (5 bases). This CDR3 is 15 amino acids long. V lost 6 bases to trimming and J lost 0 bases, with 12 bases between them. Germline V lookup: CDR1 DFQATT, CDR2 SNEGSKA (reference sequence). CDR3 region: CSAHTRVSGANVLTF. CDR3 nucleotides: TGCAGTGCCCATACGAGGGTCTCTGGGGCCAACGTCCTGACTTTC.

This clonotype was counted between two and nine times. The rearrangement uses TRBV15 and TRBJ2-1, with D possibly matching TRBD2 (6 bases). The V end lost 3 bases, the J end lost 0 bases, and 18 bases lay between the germline ends. Germline V CDR1 and CDR2: LNHNV, YYDKDF (reference sequence). The CDR3 is 18 residues long. The CDR3 coding sequence is TGTGCCACCAGCAGGAGGGGAGGATTCTTTAGCTCCTACAATGAGCAGTTCTTC. It translates to CATSRRGGFFSSYNEQFF.